This T cell receptor beta chain was documented in a study of blood T cell repertoires in COVID-19. Study as a whole: PBMCs, B-cell-depleted T cells, or T cells were the source of the cDNA or gDNA that made up the material.

In the authors' methods: Reference gene primer amplification yielded estimated nucleated cell counts. Assay used: immunoSEQ multiplex PCR; TCRdb lists only in-frame clones, some missing. The D gene and trimming were derived from the DNA, and the V and J assignments and clone size from that table. The sample has around 200,000 clones, 75% to 90% seen once. With 4 bases removed from V and 3 bases from J, the gap between germline ends came to 8 bases. CDR3 length equals 13 residues. CDR1 is KGHDR, CDR2 SFDVKD, per germline. This TCR came from a woman under 40 who had been exposed to COVID-19. The V and J genes are TRBV24-1 and TRBJ1-2; the D gene is possibly TRBD1 (5 bases). Specimen: PBMCs or T cells enriched from blood (not recorded which). CDR3 coding DNA: TGTGCCACCAGTGAAGGGGAATACTATGGCTACACCTTC. Translation: CATSEGEYYGYTF.